The sequence of this TCR beta chain was determined in a study of T cells after yellow fever vaccination. V was shortened by 0 bases and J by 11 bases, with 16 bases between the two germline ends. This CDR3 region has 14 residues. Germline V CDR1 and CDR2: LGHNA, YNFKEQ. This clonotype was counted ten times or more. TCRdb reprocessed the 5' RACE reads with MiXCR, giving one entry per CDR3 protein. The repertoire holds 250,000 to 400,000 distinct CDR3 sequences, with approximately 4% as singletons. The receptor's source is a young man who received the YFV17D yellow fever vaccine. The input for sequencing was PBMCs, taken 15 days after the yellow fever booster vaccination. The V call is TRBV4-2, the J call TRBJ1-1, with D unresolved. The CDR3 nucleotides are TGTGCCAGCAGCCAAGAAACCCTAACCAGTACGGCTTTCTTT. Translating it yields CASSQETLTSTAFF.